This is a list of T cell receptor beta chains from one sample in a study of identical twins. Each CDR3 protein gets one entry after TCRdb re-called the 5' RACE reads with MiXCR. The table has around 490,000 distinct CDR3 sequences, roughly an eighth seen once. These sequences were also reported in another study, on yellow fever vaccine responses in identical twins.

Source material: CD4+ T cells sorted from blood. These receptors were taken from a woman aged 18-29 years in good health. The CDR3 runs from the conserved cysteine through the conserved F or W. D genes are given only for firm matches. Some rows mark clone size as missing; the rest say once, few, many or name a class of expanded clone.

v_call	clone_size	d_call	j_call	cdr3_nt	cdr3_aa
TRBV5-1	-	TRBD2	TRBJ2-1	TGCGCCAGCAGCCCCACGGGACTAGATCGCAATGAGCAGTTCTTC	CASSPTGLDRNEQFF
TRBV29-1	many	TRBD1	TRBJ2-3	TGCAGCGTTGGCGGAACAGGGGGAGGAGATACGCAGTATTTT	CSVGGTGGGDTQYF
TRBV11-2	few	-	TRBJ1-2	TGTGCCAGCAGCCCTCGGGACAAGAACTATGGCTACACCTTC	CASSPRDKNYGYTF
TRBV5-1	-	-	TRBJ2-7	TGCGCCAGCAACCGGGACGGACCCTACGAGCAGTACTTC	CASNRDGPYEQYF
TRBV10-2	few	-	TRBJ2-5	TGCGCCAGCAGTGAGAAGGCCCCTCTTACAGAGACCCAGTACTTC	CASSEKAPLTETQYF
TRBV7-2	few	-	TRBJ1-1	TGTGCCAGCAGCCTTGCCGAGGGCACTGAAGCTTTCTTT	CASSLAEGTEAFF
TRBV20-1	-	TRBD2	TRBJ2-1	TGCAGTGCCCCGGGACTAGCAAGTTTTCCTCGATACAATGAGCAGTTCTTC	CSAPGLASFPRYNEQFF
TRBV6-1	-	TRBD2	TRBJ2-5	TGTGCCAGCAGTGAATTGGGTAGCGGGGGTCACCAAGAGACCCAGTACTTC	CASSELGSGGHQETQYF
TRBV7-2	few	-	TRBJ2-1	TGTGCCAGCAGCTTAAGGCCCGGGAGTCGGAACAATGAGCAGTTCTTC	CASSLRPGSRNNEQFF
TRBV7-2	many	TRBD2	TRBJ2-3	TGTGCCAGCAGCTTCGTAGCGGGAGCAGCCGATACGCAGTATTTT	CASSFVAGAADTQYF
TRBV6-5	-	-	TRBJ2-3	TGTGCCAGCAGTTACTCAAACCTGGCGGATACGCAGTATTTT	CASSYSNLADTQYF
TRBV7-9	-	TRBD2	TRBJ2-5	TGTGCCAGCAGCTTAGTATTGGGACTAGCGGGGCAAGAGACCCAGTACTTC	CASSLVLGLAGQETQYF
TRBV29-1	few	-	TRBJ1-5	TGCAGCGTTGAGGAGGGGTACGGCAATCAGCCCCAGCATTTT	CSVEEGYGNQPQHF
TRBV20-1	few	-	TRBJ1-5	TGCAGTGCTAGAGATCGGCTGACCCCGATGAATCCCCAGCATTTT	CSARDRLTPMNPQHF
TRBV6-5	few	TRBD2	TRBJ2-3	TGTGCCAGCAGTTACCCATTGCGGGAGGACACAGATACGCAGTATTTT	CASSYPLREDTDTQYF
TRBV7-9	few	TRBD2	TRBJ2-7	TGTGCCAGCAGCTTAGCGGGACTAGCGGCTTGGCAGTACTTC	CASSLAGLAAWQYF
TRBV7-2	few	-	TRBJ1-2	TGTGCCAGCAGCTTAACTAGTACTAACTATGGCTACACCTTC	CASSLTSTNYGYTF
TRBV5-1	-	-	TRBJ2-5	TGCGCCAGCAGCTTAGGCAGGGCCGGAGAGACCCAGTACTTC	CASSLGRAGETQYF
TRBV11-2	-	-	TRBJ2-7	TGTGCCAGCAGCTTAGCCCCGGACCAAAGCTCCTACGAGCAGTACTTC	CASSLAPDQSSYEQYF
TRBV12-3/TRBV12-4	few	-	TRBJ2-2	TGTGCCAGCAGTTTTGAGTTTGGCCTCACCGGGGAGCTGTTTTTT	CASSFEFGLTGELFF
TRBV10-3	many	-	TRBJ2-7	TGTGCCATCAGTGATCAGGGCGGCTACGAGCAGTACTTC	CAISDQGGYEQYF
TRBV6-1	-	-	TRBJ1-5	TGTGCCAGCAGTCCTGGGACTTCTAGTGGCAATCAGCCCCAGCATTTT	CASSPGTSSGNQPQHF
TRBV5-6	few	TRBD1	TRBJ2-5	TGTGCCAGCAGCTTCTTGGGACAGGGGGCGAAGGAGACCCAGTACTTC	CASSFLGQGAKETQYF
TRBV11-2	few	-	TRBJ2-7	TGTGCCAGCAGCCACATTCCCACAGGCTCCTACGAGCAGTACTTC	CASSHIPTGSYEQYF
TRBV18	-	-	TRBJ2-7	TGTGCCAGCTCACCAAGGGTCCTTTACCGGGACAACTACGAGCAGTACTTC	CASSPRVLYRDNYEQYF
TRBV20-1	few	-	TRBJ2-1	TGCAGTGCACTCTATTCGGGGGCCTACAATGAGCAGTTCTTC	CSALYSGAYNEQFF
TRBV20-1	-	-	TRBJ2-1	TGCAGTGCTAGAAGATCTGGGTTCTTC	CSARRSGFF
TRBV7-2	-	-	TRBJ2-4	TGTGCCAGCAGCAAGACCGGGACCTCTATTCAGTACTTC	CASSKTGTSIQYF
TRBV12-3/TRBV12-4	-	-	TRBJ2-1	TGTGCCAGCAGCCCCCACCAGCGGTCCAGTGAGCAGTTCTTC	CASSPHQRSSEQFF
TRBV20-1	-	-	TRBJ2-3	TGCAGTGCTAGAGGGGGTGCTGGCGCAGATACGCAGTATTTT	CSARGGAGADTQYF
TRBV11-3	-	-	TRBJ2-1	TGTGCCAGCACCCCTCGGACTTACTACAATGAGCAGTTCTTC	CASTPRTYYNEQFF
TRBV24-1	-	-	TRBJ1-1	TGTGCCACCAGTGAACGGACAGCTACTGAAGCTTTCTTT	CATSERTATEAFF
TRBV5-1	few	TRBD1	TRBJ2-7	TGCGCCAGCAGCAGGACGCCCGGGACAGGTCCTACCGAGCAGTACTTC	CASSRTPGTGPTEQYF
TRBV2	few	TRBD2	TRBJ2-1	TGTGCCAGCACTGGGAGCGGGGGGGCTTTTAATGAGCAGTTCTTC	CASTGSGGAFNEQFF
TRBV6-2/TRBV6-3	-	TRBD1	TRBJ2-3	TGTGCCAGCGGATTGACAGGGGGTGCACAGAATACGCAGTATTTT	CASGLTGGAQNTQYF
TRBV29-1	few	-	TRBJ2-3	TGCAGCGTGGGGTTTGGAGAGACAGATACGCAGTATTTT	CSVGFGETDTQYF
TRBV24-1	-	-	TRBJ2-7	TGTGCCACCAGTGGTATCCCCTCTTACGAGCAGTACTTC	CATSGIPSYEQYF
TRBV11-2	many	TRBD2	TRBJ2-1	TGTGCCAGCAGCTTATCAGCGGGGATTTACAATGAGCAGTTCTTC	CASSLSAGIYNEQFF
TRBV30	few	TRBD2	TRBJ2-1	TGTGCCTGGAACCTAGCGGGAGGGGGGGGTGAGCAGTTCTTC	CAWNLAGGGGEQFF
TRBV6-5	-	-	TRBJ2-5	TGTGCCAGCAGTTTGAACAGGGATGGGACCCAGTACTTC	CASSLNRDGTQYF
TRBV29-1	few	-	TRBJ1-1	TGCAGCGTTCAAAGGGCAGGGGACTTCACTGAAGCTTTCTTT	CSVQRAGDFTEAFF
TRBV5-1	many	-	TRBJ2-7	TGCGCCAGCAGCTTGGTGGTCGAAGGGGGCTACGAGCAGTACTTC	CASSLVVEGGYEQYF
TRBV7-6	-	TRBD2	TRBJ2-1	TGTGCCAGCAGCTCGACTAGCGGGGGTTACTACAATGAGCAGTTCTTC	CASSSTSGGYYNEQFF
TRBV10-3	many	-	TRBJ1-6	TGTGCCATCCGGGACACCGCCGATTCACCCCTCCACTTT	CAIRDTADSPLHF
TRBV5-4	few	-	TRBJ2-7	TGTGCCTCAAACCCCCCGGGAGAGAGGAACGAGCAGTACTTC	CASNPPGERNEQYF
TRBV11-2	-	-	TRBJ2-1	TGTGCCAGCAGCTTAGGTGGCGTAGCGCCTTACAATGAGCAGTTCTTC	CASSLGGVAPYNEQFF
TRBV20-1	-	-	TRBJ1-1	TGCAGTGCCGGGGCGGTGAACACTGAAGCTTTCTTT	CSAGAVNTEAFF
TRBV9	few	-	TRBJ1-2	TGTGCCAGCAGCGTAGATCACTCCGGCGGTGGCTACACCTTC	CASSVDHSGGGYTF
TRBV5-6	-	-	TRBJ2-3	TGTGCCAGCAGCTCGATGGGGAGCACAGATACGCAGTATTTT	CASSSMGSTDTQYF
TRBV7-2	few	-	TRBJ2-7	TGTGCCAGCAGCTTAGAATTGGTGGAGCCCGTTCACGAGCAGTACTTC	CASSLELVEPVHEQYF
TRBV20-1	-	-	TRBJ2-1	TGCAGTGCTAGTAAAGAGATTATCACTATCTACAATGAGCAGTTCTTC	CSASKEIITIYNEQFF
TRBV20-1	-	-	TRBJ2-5	TGCAGTGCTAGAGATCAAGTTTCTTTTGAGACCCAGTACTTC	CSARDQVSFETQYF
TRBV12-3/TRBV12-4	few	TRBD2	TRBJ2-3	TGTGCCAGCAGTTATGGAGCGGGGGGGCGTGATACGCAGTATTTT	CASSYGAGGRDTQYF
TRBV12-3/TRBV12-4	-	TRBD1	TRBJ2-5	TGTGCCAGCAGTTTAAAGACAGGGTTGGGAGAAGAGACCCAGTACTTC	CASSLKTGLGEETQYF
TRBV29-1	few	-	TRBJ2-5	TGCAGCGGACGCTTACGGGGGGAGACCCAGTACTTC	CSGRLRGETQYF
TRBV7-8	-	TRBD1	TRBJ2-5	TGTGCCAGCAGCCCGGGACAGGGGGCTGTCGGGGAGACCCAGTACTTC	CASSPGQGAVGETQYF
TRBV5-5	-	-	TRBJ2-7	TGTGCCAGCAGCTTGGCGGGTGACAGGTTCTACGAGCAGTACTTC	CASSLAGDRFYEQYF
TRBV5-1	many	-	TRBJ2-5	TGCGCCAGCAGCCGGGACCTCCAAGAGACCCAGTACTTC	CASSRDLQETQYF
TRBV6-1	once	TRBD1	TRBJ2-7	TGTGCCACCTCACACCGGGACAGGGGGCTCTACGAGCAGTACTTC	CATSHRDRGLYEQYF